This record covers a single TCR beta chain. Its antigen is not known. TCRdb independently ran MiXCR on the PCR reads; one entry per CDR3 protein. The repertoire consists of approximately 680,000 distinct CDR3 sequences, with roughly 23% occurring once and the leading ten covering roughly 0.83%. This record belongs to a study of molecular identifiers for immune sequencing clone quantification. Study-level results: Clones with over 20 RNA copies captured over 97% of effector molecules but under 1% of naive ones.

CDR3 length equals 13 residues. Between the trimmed V and J ends, which lost 8 bases and 3 bases, there was a span of 8 bases. CDR1 is SEHNR, CDR2 FQNEAQ, per germline (reference sequence). The TCR was taken from a human donor in good health. Some libraries in this study had Jurkat cell RNA spiked in. The sample was naive CD8+ T cells from blood, with Jurkat cell RNA spiked in. Subset reported: FACS-sorted CD8+CD4-CCR7+CD45RA+ naive T cells. The chain has TRBV7-9 and TRBJ2-6, with D possibly matching TRBD2 (6 bases). The CDR3 DNA reads TGTGCCAGCCGGGGAGGTGGGGCCAACGTCCTGACTTTC. Translation: CASRGGGANVLTF.